This TCR beta chain is from a study of metastatic and nonmetastatic thyroid tumors. For the study at large: Malignant thyroid and benign thyroid patients provided blood and tumor or nodule tissue whose repertoires were compared. Findings and limits, study-wide: Reports indicated that malignant thyroid tumors showed significantly higher TCR beta diversity than benign nodules did, in blood and tumor.

V lost 2 bases and J lost 4, with 6 bases in between. The CDR3 has 13 amino acids. The germline V gene encodes CDR1 MNHEY and CDR2 SVGEGT. By its share, this clone is medium-sized. Its antigen is unknown. Authors' data handling: A papillary thyroid cancer distant-metastasis classifier was built from CDR3 differences across clinicopathological groups. TCRdb re-called the PCR reads through MiXCR. The V and J calls here are based on TCRdb, not the publication. The sample carries about 23,000 clones, roughly 22% recorded once. The entire patient cohort was treatment-naive prior to thyroid surgery. V is TRBV6-2 or TRBV6-3 and J is TRBJ2-1; D unresolved. This TCR derives from a female donor with papillary thyroid cancer or a benign thyroid nodule (not recorded which). Some clones in this sample may be carry-over from other donors' samples. Sequenced input: blood. CDR3 in amino acids: CASSYGEYNEQFF. The CDR3, as DNA: TGTGCCAGCAGTTACGGGGAATACAATGAGCAGTTCTTC.